The sample holds many counts of the clone carrying this T cell receptor beta chain. Antigen unknown. This sample stems from a study of naive and memory T cell subsets. The CDR3 runs to 13 residues. CDR1 is SGHTA and CDR2 is FQGNSA in the germline V gene. Deletions cut 0 bases from V and 4 bases from J, with 6 bases between. Cells stained for CD3, CD4, CD8, CD45RA, CD27 and viability were sorted into four CD45RA/CD27 subsets. Overall study results and limits: TCR counts from RNA may reflect activation-linked expression changes.

The beta constant-region primer was an equimolar mix of two oligonucleotides covering TRBC1 and TRBC2. Ligated cDNA was amplified by four rounds of PCR with nested alpha and beta constant-region primers and SP2. Each CDR3 protein is one row after TCRdb ran MiXCR on the UMI-ligation and nested PCR reads. The table includes about 90,000 distinct CDR3 sequences, over 7% detected once. This chain connects TRBV7-2 to TRBJ2-5; D uncertain. The clonotype comes from a human donor in good health. Sequenced sample: central memory CD4+ T cells from blood. CDR3 in amino acids: CASSLAAVETQYF. The CDR3 coding sequence is TGTGCCAGCAGCTTAGCGGCAGTAGAGACCCAGTACTTC. Based on the CDR3 plus reference TRBV7-2 and TRBJ2-5, the full variable domain is GAGVSQSPSNKVTEKGKDVELRCDPISGHTALYWYRQSLGQGLEFLIYFQGNSAPDKSGLPSDRFSAERTGGSVSTLTIQRTQQEDSAVYLCASSLAAVETQYFGPGTRLLVL.